The T cell receptor (beta chain) described here comes from a study of CD8 T cells in Susac syndrome. Sequencing of TCR beta was undertaken in CD8+ and CD4+ T cells derived from blood. The diagnostic criteria for definite or probable disease, as recently defined, were met by the patients with Susac syndrome. Negative magnetic isolation gave CD8+ and CD4+ cells; FACS enriched CD8+ TEMRA. Reverse transcription of roughly 0.5 to 1 ug RNA was performed with random hexamers. Across 54 Vbeta and 13 Jbeta, immunoSEQ multiplex PCR amplified TCR beta CDR3. Using its own MiXCR run on the immunoSEQ multiplex PCR reads, TCRdb lists one record per CDR3 protein. The sample gives more than 200,000 distinct CDR3 sequences, 94% of which show up once; approximately 0.15% is in the top ten. The CDR3 is 12 amino acids. Trimming removed 2 bases from V and 9 bases from J, with 11 bases in between. CDR1 DFQATT and CDR2 SNEGSKA come from the germline V gene (reference sequence).

This chain connects TRBV20-1 to TRBJ1-3; a possible D gene is TRBD1 (5 bases). The sample was CD4+ T cells from PBMCs. This sequence originates from a human donor with Susac syndrome. Here the CDR3 DNA reads TGCAGTGCTAGATCGGGGGAAGGCACCATATATTTT. This translates into CSARSGEGTIYF.